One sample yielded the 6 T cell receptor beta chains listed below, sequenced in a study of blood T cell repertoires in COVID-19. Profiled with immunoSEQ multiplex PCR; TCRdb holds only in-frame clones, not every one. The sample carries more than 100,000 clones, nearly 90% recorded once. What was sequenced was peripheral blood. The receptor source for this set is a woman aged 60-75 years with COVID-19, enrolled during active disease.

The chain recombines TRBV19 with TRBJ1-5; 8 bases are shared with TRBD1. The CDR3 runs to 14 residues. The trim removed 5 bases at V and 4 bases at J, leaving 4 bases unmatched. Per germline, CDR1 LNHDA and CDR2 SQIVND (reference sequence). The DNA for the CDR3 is TGTGCCAGTAGTGTTACAGGGGGTAATCAGCCCCAGCATTTT. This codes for CASSVTGGNQPQHF.

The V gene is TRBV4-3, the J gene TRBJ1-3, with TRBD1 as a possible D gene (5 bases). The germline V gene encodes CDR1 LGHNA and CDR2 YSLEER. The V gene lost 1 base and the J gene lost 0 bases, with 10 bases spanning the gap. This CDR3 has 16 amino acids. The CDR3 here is CASSQAWGGSGNTIYF. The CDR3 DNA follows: TGCGCCAGCAGCCAAGCATGGGGGGGCTCTGGAAACACCATATATTTT.

The CDR3 DNA sequence: TGTGCCAGCAGCCCCTGGGGGGATGAGGGCTACGAGCAGTACTTC. It is translated as CASSPWGDEGYEQYF. This chain connects TRBV25-1 to TRBJ2-7, with D tentatively TRBD2 (6 bases). The V and J ends lost 6 bases and 3 bases respectively, with 18 bases between them. Germline assignment: CDR1 MGHDK and CDR2 SYGVNS. CDR3 size: 15 residues.

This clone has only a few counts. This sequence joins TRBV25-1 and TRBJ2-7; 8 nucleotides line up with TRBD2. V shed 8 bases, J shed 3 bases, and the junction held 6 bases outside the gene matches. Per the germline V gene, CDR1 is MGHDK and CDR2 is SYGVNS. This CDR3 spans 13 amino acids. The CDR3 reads CASRTSGDYEQYF. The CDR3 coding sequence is TGTGCCAGCCGTACTAGCGGAGACTACGAGCAGTACTTC.

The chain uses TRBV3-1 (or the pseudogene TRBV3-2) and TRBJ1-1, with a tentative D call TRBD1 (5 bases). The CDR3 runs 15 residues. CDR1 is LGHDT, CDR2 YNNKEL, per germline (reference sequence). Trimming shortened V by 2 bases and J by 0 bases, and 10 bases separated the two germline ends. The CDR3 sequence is CASSQQGYMNTEAFF. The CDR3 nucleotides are TGTGCCAGCAGCCAACAGGGCTACATGAACACTGAAGCTTTCTTT.

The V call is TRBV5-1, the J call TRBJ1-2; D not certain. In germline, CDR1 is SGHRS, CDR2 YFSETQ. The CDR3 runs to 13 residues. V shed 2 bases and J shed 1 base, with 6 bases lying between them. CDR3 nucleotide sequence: TGCGCCAGCAGCTTTCGAGTTAACTATGGCTACACCTTC. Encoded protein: CASSFRVNYGYTF.